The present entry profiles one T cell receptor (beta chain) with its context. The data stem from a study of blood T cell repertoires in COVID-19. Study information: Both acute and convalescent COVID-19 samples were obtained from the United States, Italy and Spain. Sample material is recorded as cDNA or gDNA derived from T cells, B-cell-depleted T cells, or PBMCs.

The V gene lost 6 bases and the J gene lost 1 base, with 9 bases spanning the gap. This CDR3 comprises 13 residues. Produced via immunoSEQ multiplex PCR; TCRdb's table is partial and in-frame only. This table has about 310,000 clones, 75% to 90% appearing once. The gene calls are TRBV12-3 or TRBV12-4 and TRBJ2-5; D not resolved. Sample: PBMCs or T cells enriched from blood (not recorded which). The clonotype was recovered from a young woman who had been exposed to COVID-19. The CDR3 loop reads CASSPQFQETQYF. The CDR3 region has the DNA TGTGCCAGCAGCCCACAGTTCCAAGAGACCCAGTACTTC.